This T cell receptor (beta chain) was documented in a study of response to subunit inactivated influenza vaccine. The study, taken as a whole, reports: A suggestion made by the authors is that each seasonal influenza vaccination recruits few new T cells.

Using its own MiXCR run on the RT-PCR reads, TCRdb lists one record per CDR3 protein. This sample has around 580,000 distinct CDR3 sequences, with 12% found just once. A few counts support this clonotype. Its antigen is undetermined. The receptor was isolated from a man between 50 and 59 years old who received an inactivated influenza vaccine. This specimen consisted of PBMCs from blood, obtained on the day of vaccination.

In DNA form, the CDR3 reads TGTGCCAGCTCACGAGCGGAGAGGGGAGGCGAGCAGTACTTC. It encodes CASSRAERGGEQYF. The gene calls are TRBV18 and TRBJ2-7; D possibly corresponds to TRBD2 (6 bases). The CDR3 consists of 14 residues. CDR1 is KGHSH and CDR2 is LQKENI in the germline V gene. With 4 bases removed from V and 6 bases from J, the gap between germline ends came to 16 bases.